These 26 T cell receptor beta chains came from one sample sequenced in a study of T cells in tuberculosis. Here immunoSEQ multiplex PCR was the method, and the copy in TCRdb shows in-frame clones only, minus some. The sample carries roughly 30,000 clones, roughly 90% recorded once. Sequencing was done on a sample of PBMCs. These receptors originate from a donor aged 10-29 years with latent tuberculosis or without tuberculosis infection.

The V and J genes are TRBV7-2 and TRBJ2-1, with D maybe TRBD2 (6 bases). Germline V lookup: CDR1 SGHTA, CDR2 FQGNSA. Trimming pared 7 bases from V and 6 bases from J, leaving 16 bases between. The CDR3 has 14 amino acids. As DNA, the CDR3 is TGTGCCAGCAAAAAGTCACTAGCTGTCAATGAGCAGTTCTTC. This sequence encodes CASKKSLAVNEQFF.

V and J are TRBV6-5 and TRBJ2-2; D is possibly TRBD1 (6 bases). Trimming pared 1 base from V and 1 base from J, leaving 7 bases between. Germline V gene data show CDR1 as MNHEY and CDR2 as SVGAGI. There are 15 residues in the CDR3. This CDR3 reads CASSYFRGNTGELFF. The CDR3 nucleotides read TGTGCCAGCAGTTACTTCAGGGGGAACACCGGGGAGCTGTTTTTT.

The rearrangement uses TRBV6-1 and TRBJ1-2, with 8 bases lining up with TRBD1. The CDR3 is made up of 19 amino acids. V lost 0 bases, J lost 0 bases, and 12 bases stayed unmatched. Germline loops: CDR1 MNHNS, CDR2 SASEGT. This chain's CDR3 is CASSEARGTGLTSNYGYTF. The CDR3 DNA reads TGTGCCAGCAGTGAAGCGAGGGGGACAGGCCTAACTTCTAACTATGGCTACACCTTC.

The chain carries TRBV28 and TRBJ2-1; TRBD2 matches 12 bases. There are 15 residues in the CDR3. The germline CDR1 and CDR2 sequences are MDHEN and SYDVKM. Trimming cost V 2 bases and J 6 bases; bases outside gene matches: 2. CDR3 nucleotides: TGTGCCAGCAGTTTACTAGCGGGGGGGTCCAATGAGCAGTTCTTC. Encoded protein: CASSLLAGGSNEQFF.

The CDR3 DNA follows: TGTGCCAGTAGTAGAGTTGGGGGGGCCAATGAGCAGTTCTTC. This encodes CASSRVGGANEQFF. This rearrangement joins TRBV19 to TRBJ2-1; D perhaps matches TRBD2 (7 bases). With 4 bases removed from V and 6 bases from J, the gap between germline ends came to 13 bases. Germline V lookup: CDR1 LNHDA, CDR2 SQIVND (reference sequence). The CDR3 loop spans 14 amino acids.

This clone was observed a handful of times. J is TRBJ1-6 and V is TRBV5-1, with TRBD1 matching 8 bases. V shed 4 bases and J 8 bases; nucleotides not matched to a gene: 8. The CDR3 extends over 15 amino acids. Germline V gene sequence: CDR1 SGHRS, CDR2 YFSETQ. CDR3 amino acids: CASSLLGGQDSPLHF. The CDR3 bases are TGCGCCAGCAGCCTCCTGGGGGGACAGGATTCACCCCTCCACTTT.

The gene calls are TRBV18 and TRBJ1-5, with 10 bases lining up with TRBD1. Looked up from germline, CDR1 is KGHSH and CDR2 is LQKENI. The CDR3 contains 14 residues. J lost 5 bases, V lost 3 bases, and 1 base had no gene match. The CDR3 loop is CASSPGTGDQPQHF. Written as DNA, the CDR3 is TGTGCCAGCTCACCCGGGACAGGGGATCAGCCCCAGCATTTT. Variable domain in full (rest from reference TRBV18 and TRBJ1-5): NAGVMQNPRHLVRRRGQEARLRCSPMKGHSHVYWYRQLPEEGLKFMVYLQKENIIDESGMPKERFSAEFPKEGPSILRIQQVVRGDSAAYFCASSPGTGDQPQHFGDGTRLSIL.

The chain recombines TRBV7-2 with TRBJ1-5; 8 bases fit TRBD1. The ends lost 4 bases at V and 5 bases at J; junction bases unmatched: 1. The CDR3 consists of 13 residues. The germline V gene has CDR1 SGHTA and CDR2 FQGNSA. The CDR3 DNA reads TGTGCCAGCAGCTACAGGGGGGATCAGCCCCAGCATTTT. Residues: CASSYRGDQPQHF.

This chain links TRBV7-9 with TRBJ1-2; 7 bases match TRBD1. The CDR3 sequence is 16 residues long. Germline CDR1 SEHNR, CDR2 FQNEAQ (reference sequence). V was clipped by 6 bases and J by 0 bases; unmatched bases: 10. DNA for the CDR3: TGTGCCAGCAGTTACTTTGACAGGGCTCCTAACTATGGCTACACCTTC. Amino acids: CASSYFDRAPNYGYTF.

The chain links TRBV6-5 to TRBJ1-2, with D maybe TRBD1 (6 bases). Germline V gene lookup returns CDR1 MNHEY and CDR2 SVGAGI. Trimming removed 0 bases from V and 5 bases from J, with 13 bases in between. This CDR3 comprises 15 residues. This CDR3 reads CASSYSIGQLYGYTF. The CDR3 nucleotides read TGTGCCAGCAGTTACTCGATCGGACAGTTATATGGCTACACCTTC.

Here the CDR3 DNA reads TGTGCCTGGAGGATATGGGGGAGGGGCCTGTATAGCAATCAGCCCCAGCATTTT. Translation gives CAWRIWGRGLYSNQPQHF. The V gene is TRBV30, the J gene TRBJ1-5, with D perhaps TRBD1 (5 bases). The germline gives CDR1 GTSNPN, CDR2 SVGIG (reference sequence). V lost 3 bases and J 0 bases, leaving 21 bases between the germline ends. The CDR3 has 18 residues.

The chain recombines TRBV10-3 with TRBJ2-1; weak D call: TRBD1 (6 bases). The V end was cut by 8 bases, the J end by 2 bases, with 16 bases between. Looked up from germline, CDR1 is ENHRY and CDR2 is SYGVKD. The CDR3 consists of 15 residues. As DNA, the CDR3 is TGTGCCATCGGATTCTCAGGGGTCCCCTACAATGAGCAGTTCTTC. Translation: CAIGFSGVPYNEQFF.

The CDR3 DNA reads TGTGCCAGCAGCCAGCAGTTGGTGACTAGCGGACCCGGGAGGGCAGATACGCAGTATTTT. Its protein is CASSQQLVTSGPGRADTQYF. This chain joins TRBV4-2 and TRBJ2-3, with 9 bases aligning to TRBD2. CDR3 length: 20 amino acids. V lost 3 bases, J lost 4 bases, and 20 bases stayed unmatched. The germline V gene has CDR1 LGHNA and CDR2 YNFKEQ.

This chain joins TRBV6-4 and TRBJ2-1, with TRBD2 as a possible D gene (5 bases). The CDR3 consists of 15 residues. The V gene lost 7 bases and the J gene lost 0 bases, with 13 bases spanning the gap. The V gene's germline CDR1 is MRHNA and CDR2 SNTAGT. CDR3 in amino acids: CASTVDSSSYNEQFF. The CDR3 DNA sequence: TGTGCCAGCACGGTGGACTCCAGCTCCTACAATGAGCAGTTCTTC.

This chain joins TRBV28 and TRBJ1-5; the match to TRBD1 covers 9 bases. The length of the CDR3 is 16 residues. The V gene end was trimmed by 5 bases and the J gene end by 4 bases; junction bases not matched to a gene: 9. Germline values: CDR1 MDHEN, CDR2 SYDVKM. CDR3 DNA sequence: TGTGCCAGCAGTGAAACCGGGACAGGGCGAAATCAGCCCCAGCATTTT. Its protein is CASSETGTGRNQPQHF. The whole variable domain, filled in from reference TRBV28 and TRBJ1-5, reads DVKVTQSSRYLVKRTGEKVFLECVQDMDHENMFWYRQDPGLGLRLIYFSYDVKMKEKGDIPEGYSVSREKKERFSLILESASTNQTSMYLCASSETGTGRNQPQHFGDGTRLSIL.

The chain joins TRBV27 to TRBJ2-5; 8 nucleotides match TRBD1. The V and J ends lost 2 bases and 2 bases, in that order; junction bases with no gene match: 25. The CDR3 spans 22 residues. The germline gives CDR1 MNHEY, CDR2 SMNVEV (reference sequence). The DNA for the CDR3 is TGTGCCAGCAGTTTAATGAGCAAACTAGGGACAGGCCGACCCTCCCAACAAGAGACCCAGTACTTC. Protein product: CASSLMSKLGTGRPSQQETQYF.

The chain's CDR3 is CASGPSLGAGELFF. The DNA of the CDR3 is TGCGCCAGCGGACCCTCCCTAGGGGCCGGGGAGCTGTTTTTT. The chain has TRBV5-1 and TRBJ2-2; D may be TRBD1 (5 bases). Trimming removed 7 bases from V and 6 bases from J, with 16 bases in between. The CDR3 is 14 amino acids. Germline CDR1 SGHRS, CDR2 YFSETQ.

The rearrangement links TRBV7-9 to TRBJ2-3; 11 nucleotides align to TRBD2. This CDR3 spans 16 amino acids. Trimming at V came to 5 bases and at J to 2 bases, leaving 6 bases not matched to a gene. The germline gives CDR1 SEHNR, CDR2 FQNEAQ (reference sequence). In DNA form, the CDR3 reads TGTGCCAGCAGCCCCGGGACTAGCGGACCCACAGATACGCAGTATTTT. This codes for CASSPGTSGPTDTQYF.

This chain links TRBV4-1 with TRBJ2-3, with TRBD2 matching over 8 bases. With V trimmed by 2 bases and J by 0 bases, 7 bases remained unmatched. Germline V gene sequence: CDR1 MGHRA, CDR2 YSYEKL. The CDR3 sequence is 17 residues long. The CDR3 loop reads CASSQPLAGKSTDTQYF. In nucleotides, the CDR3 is TGCGCCAGCAGCCAACCTTTAGCGGGAAAAAGCACAGATACGCAGTATTTT.

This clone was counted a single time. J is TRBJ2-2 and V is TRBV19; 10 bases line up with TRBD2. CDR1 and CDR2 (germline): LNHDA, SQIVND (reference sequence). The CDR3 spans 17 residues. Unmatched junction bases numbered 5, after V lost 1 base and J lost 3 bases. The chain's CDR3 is CASSIVLAGTDTGELFF. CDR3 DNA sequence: TGTGCCAGTAGTATAGTACTAGCGGGGACCGACACCGGGGAGCTGTTTTTT.

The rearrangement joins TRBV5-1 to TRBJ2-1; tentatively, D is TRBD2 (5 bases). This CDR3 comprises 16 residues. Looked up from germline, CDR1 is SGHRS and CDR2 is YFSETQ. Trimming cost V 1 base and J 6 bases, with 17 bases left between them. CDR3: CASSLLPTTSSNEQFF. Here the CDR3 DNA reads TGCGCCAGCAGCTTGCTCCCGACTACTAGTAGCAATGAGCAGTTCTTC. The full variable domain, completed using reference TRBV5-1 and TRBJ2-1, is KAGVTQTPRYLIKTRGQQVTLSCSPISGHRSVSWYQQTPGQGLQFLFEYFSETQRNKGNFPGRFSGRQFSNSRSEMNVSTLELGDSALYLCASSLLPTTSSNEQFFGPGTRLTVL.

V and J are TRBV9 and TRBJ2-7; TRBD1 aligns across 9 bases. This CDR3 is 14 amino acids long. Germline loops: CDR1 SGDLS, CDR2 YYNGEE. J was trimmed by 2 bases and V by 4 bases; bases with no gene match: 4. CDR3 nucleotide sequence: TGTGCCAGCAGCAATACAGGGGGCACCTACGAGCAGTACTTC. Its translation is CASSNTGGTYEQYF.

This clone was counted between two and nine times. This CDR3 reads CASSMGAPRVTGELFF. CDR3 nucleotide sequence: TGTGCCAGTAGTATGGGGGCCCCTCGGGTAACCGGGGAGCTGTTTTTT. The V and J genes are TRBV19 and TRBJ2-2, with D possibly TRBD1 on 6 matching bases. Per the germline V gene, CDR1 is LNHDA and CDR2 is SQIVND (reference sequence). Trimming removed 3 bases from V and 5 bases from J, with 16 bases in between. This CDR3 is built from 16 residues.

The CDR3 nucleotides read TGTGCCTCGGACACCAATCAGCCCCAGCATTTT. Its protein product is CASDTNQPQHF. The chain couples TRBV27 to TRBJ1-5; D is perhaps TRBD1 (5 bases). Germline values: CDR1 MNHEY, CDR2 SMNVEV (reference sequence). V was trimmed by 11 bases and J by 3 bases, leaving 8 bases between them. CDR3 length: 11 amino acids.

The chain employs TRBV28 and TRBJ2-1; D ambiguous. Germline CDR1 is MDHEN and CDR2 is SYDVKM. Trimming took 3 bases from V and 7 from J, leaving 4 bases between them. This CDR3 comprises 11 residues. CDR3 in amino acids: CASSFLNEQFF. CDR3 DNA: TGTGCCAGCAGTTTCCTAAATGAGCAGTTCTTC.

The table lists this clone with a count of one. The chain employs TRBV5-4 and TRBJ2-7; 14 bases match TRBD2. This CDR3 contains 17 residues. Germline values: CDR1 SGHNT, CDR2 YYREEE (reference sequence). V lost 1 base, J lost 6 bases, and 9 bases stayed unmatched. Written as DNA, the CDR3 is TGTGCCAGCAGCTTGTCTGTGGGACTAGCGGGAGTCGGCGAGCAGTACTTC. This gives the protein CASSLSVGLAGVGEQYF. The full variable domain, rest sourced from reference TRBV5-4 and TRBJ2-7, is ETGVTQSPTHLIKTRGQQVTLRCSSQSGHNTVSWYQQALGQGPQFIFQYYREEENGRGNFPPRFSGLQFPNYSSELNVNALELDDSALYLCASSLSVGLAGVGEQYFGPGTRLTVT.